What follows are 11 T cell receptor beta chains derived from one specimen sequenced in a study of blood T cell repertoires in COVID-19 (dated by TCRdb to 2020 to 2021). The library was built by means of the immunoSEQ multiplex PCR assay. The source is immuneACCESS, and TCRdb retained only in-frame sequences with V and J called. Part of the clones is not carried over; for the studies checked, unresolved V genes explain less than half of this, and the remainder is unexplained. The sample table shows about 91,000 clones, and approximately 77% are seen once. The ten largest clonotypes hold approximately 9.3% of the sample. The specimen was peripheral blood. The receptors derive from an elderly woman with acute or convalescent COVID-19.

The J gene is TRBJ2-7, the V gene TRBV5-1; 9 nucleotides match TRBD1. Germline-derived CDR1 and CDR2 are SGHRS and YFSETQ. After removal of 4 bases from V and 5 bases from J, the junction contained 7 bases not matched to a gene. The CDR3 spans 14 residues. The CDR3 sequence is CASSRGTGLNEQYF. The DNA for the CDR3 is TGCGCCAGCAGCCGAGGGACAGGGCTCAACGAGCAGTACTTC.

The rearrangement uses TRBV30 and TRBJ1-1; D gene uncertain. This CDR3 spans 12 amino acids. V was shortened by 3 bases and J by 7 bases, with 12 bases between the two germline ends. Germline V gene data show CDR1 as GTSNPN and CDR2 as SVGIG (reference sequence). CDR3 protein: CAWRMGAVEAFF. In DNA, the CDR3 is TGTGCCTGGAGGATGGGAGCAGTTGAAGCTTTCTTT.

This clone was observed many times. The CDR3 DNA sequence: TGTGCCACCAGTGATTCGTACTCTGGAAACACCATATATTTT. As protein: CATSDSYSGNTIYF. The rearrangement uses TRBV24-1 and TRBJ1-3, with D hard to call. CDR3 length: 14 amino acids. From germline, CDR1 is KGHDR and CDR2 SFDVKD. V dropped 2 bases and J dropped 0 bases, with 4 bases sitting between them.

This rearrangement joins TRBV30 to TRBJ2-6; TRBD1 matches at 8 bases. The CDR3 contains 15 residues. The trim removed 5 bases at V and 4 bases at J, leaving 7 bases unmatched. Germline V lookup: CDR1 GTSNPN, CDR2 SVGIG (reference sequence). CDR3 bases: TGTGCCTGGGGACAGGGAGGATCCGGGGCCAACGTCCTGACTTTC. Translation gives CAWGQGGSGANVLTF.

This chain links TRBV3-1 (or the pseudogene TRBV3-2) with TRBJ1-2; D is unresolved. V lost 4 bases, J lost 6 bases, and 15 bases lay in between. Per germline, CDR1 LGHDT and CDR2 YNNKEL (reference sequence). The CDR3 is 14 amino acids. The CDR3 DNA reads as TGTGCCAGCAGCCCCCGTTTGGGGAGACATGGCTACACCTTC. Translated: CASSPRLGRHGYTF.

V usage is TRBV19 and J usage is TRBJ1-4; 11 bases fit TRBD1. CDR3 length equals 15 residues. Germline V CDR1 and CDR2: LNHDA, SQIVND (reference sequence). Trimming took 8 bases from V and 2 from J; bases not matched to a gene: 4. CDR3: CASAGTGGTNEKLFF. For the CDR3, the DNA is TGTGCCAGTGCCGGGACAGGGGGGACTAATGAAAAACTGTTTTTT.

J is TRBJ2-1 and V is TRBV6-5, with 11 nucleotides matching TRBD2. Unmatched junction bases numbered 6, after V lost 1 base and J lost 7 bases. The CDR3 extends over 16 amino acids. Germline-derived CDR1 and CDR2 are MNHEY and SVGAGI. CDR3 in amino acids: CASSYYLAGGGNEQFF. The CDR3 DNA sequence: TGTGCCAGCAGTTACTATCTAGCGGGAGGTGGAAATGAGCAGTTCTTC.

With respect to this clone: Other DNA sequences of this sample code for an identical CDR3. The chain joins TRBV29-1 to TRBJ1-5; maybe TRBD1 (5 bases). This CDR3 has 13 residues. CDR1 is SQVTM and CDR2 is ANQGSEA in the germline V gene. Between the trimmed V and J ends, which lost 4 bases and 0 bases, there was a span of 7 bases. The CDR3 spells CSVGDSSNQPQHF. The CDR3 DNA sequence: TGCAGCGTTGGTGACAGTAGCAATCAGCCCCAGCATTTT.

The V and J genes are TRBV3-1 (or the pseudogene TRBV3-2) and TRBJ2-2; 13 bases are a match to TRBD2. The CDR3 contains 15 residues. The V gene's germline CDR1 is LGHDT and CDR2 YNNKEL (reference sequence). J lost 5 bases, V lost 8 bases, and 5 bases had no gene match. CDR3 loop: CASGRLAGGTGELFF. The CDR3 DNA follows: TGTGCCAGCGGGAGACTAGCGGGAGGAACCGGGGAGCTGTTTTTT.

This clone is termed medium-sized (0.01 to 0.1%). The CDR3 nucleotides read TGCAGCGTTTTGGGGGACGGGGGTTCTGAAGCTTTCTTT. It yields the protein CSVLGDGGSEAFF. The chain has TRBV29-1 and TRBJ1-1; the D gene is possibly TRBD1 (5 bases). V was pared by 5 bases and J by 6 bases, with 16 bases between. The germline CDR1 and CDR2 sequences are SQVTM and ANQGSEA. The CDR3 totals 13 residues.

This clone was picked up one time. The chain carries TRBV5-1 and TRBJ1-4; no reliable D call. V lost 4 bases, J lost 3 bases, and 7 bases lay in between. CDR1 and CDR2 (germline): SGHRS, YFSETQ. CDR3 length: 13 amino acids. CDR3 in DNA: TGCGCCAGCAGCCTTAGCCCTAATGAAAAACTGTTTTTT. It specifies CASSLSPNEKLFF.